This T cell receptor (beta chain) was found in a study of blood T cell repertoires in COVID-19. Turning to the study itself: Both acute and convalescent COVID-19 samples were obtained from the United States, Italy and Spain. Nucleic acid was either cDNA or gDNA, and it came from T cells, B-cell-depleted T cells, or PBMCs.

The CDR3 spans 14 residues. V gave up 4 bases and J gave up 4 bases; unmatched junction bases: 7. CDR1 and CDR2 (germline): MNHEY, SVGEGT. Authors' methods: Researchers report that nucleated cell counts were estimated from reference gene primer amplification. Produced via immunoSEQ multiplex PCR; TCRdb's table is partial and in-frame only. V and J calls and clone size are those listed in that table; D and trimming were worked out from the DNA. The data contain approximately 120,000 clones, approximately 84% of them singletons. The receptor comes from a human donor in a cohort sampled during active COVID-19. Sample: peripheral blood. The chain carries TRBV6-2 or TRBV6-3 and TRBJ2-7; TRBD2 matches 7 bases. As DNA, the CDR3 is TGTGCCAGCAGTTCCCGCGGGGGAAGATACGAGCAGTACTTC. Protein sequence: CASSSRGGRYEQYF.